These T cell receptor beta chains were read from a single sample in a study of T and B cells in COVID-19 patients. TCRdb redid the calling of the multiplex PCR reads with MiXCR, one entry per CDR3 protein. The sample lists about 10,000 distinct CDR3 sequences; approximately 33% were seen once. Sequenced sample: blood. The receptors shown here come from a human donor with active COVID-19. Both conserved end residues are part of each CDR3. D genes are given only for firm matches. The listing skips clone size in some rows; elsewhere it reads once, few, many or a size class.

clone_size,v_call,j_call,d_call,cdr3_nt,cdr3_aa
-,TRBV5-6,TRBJ1-1,-,TGTGCCAGCAGCTTGGCAGGGGCACTGAACACTGAAGCTTTCTTT,CASSLAGALNTEAFF
-,TRBV5-4,TRBJ1-2,-,TGTGCCAGCAGCTTGGAGTGGAGGGACAAGGAAGGCTACACCTTC,CASSLEWRDKEGYTF
-,TRBV4-3,TRBJ2-1,TRBD2,TGCGCCAGCAGCCAAGATTCGAGACTAGCGGTAAACAATGAGCAGTTCTTC,CASSQDSRLAVNNEQFF
few,TRBV6-5,TRBJ1-4,TRBD1,TGTGCCAGCAGAAGACAGGGGGGTGAAAAACTGTTTTTT,CASRRQGGEKLFF
-,TRBV12-3/TRBV12-4,TRBJ1-4,-,TGTGCCAGCAGTTTCGGTCCCCAGGGCGAAAAACTGTTTTTT,CASSFGPQGEKLFF
-,TRBV10-3,TRBJ2-3,-,TGTGCCATCAGTGAGTCAGAAAGCAGGGTTGGGTCAGATACGCAGTATTTT,CAISESESRVGSDTQYF
-,TRBV10-3,TRBJ1-1,-,TGTGCCACCCAGCTGATGGTGAACACTGAAGCTTTCTTT,CATQLMVNTEAFF
-,TRBV7-9,TRBJ1-1,-,TGTGCCAGCAGCCACGACTACACTGAAGCTTTCTTT,CASSHDYTEAFF
few,TRBV6-5,TRBJ1-1,-,TGTGCCAGCAGTCTACAACGGAACACTGAAGCTTTCTTT,CASSLQRNTEAFF
-,TRBV7-9,TRBJ2-1,-,TGTGCCAGCAGCTTAGCGGGGACCAATGAGCAGTTCTTC,CASSLAGTNEQFF
medium-sized,TRBV6-5,TRBJ2-1,TRBD1,TGTGCCAGCAGTCACCGGGGACAGGGGGTCAATGAGCAGTTCTTC,CASSHRGQGVNEQFF
-,TRBV5-6,TRBJ1-5,-,TGTGCCAGCAGCCCCCAAAGGGGAGTTCAGCCCCAGCATTTT,CASSPQRGVQPQHF
medium-sized,TRBV13,TRBJ2-1,-,TGTGCCAGCAGCTTAGAAGGGGCTGTCAATGAGCAGTTCTTC,CASSLEGAVNEQFF
few,TRBV7-9,TRBJ2-1,TRBD1,TGTGCCAGCAGCTTAGCGCTACAGGGGAAGTTCTTC,CASSLALQGKFF
few,TRBV6-5,TRBJ2-5,-,TGTGCCAGCAGTGACTGGGACCAGGAGACCCAGTACTTC,CASSDWDQETQYF
once,TRBV19,TRBJ2-1,-,TGTGCCAGTAGTAGTGACAGGCCCTACAATGAGCAGTTCTTC,CASSSDRPYNEQFF